A selection of T cell receptor beta chains follows, all from one sample in a study of CD8+ T cells in alopecia areata. Method: immunoSEQ multiplex PCR; TCRdb's copy keeps in-frame clones and lacks some. The table includes some 170,000 clones, about 54% detected once. Sequences were derived from CD4+ T cells sorted from blood, sampled at week 56, from a patient treated with tofacitinib. The receptors derive from a human donor with alopecia areata. The CDR3 runs from the conserved cysteine through the conserved F or W. The D gene is left open where the match is weak. Size tells how often a clone was seen (once, few, many) or the class of an expanded clone, and some rows leave it out.

cdr3_aa cdr3_nt j_call v_call d_call clone_size
CASGFVLAGTSTDTQYF TGTGCTAGTGGTTTCGTCCTAGCGGGGACAAGCACAGATACGCAGTATTTT TRBJ2-3 TRBV12-5 TRBD2 few
CASSLGQFGNSPLHF TGCGCCAGCAGCTTGGGTCAGTTCGGCAATTCACCCCTCCACTTT TRBJ1-6 TRBV5-1 - -
CASSPGTGVNNEQFF TGCGCCAGCAGCCCTGGGACAGGGGTGAACAATGAGCAGTTCTTC TRBJ2-1 TRBV5-1 TRBD1 -
CASSLMDSMNTEAFF TGTGCCAGCAGCCTAATGGACAGCATGAACACTGAAGCTTTCTTT TRBJ1-1 TRBV7-9 - -
CASSEPGREAEQYF TGTGCCAGCAGCGAACCGGGACGGGAGGCCGAGCAGTACTTC TRBJ2-7 TRBV6-5 TRBD2 -
CASSLDLTGSAFF TGTGCCAGCAGCCTAGACCTTACAGGTTCGGCTTTCTTT TRBJ1-1 TRBV6-1 - -
CASSPTEVSSYNSPLHF TGTGCCAGCTCACCTACGGAGGTGAGCTCCTATAATTCACCCCTCCACTTT TRBJ1-6 TRBV18 - -
CASSSPGTFYGYTF TGTGCCAGCAGTTCGCCCGGGACATTCTATGGCTACACCTTC TRBJ1-2 TRBV6-5 - -
CASSFSDTQYF TGCGCCAGCAGTTTCTCGGATACGCAGTATTTT TRBJ2-3 TRBV10-2 - -
CASSPWGSNYGYTF TGTGCCAGCAGCCCATGGGGCTCTAACTATGGCTACACCTTC TRBJ1-2 TRBV2 - once
CASSQFGPYNEQFF TGCGCCAGCAGCCAATTTGGACCTTACAATGAGCAGTTCTTC TRBJ2-1 TRBV4-1 - -
CASTTRTARSYEQYF TGTGCCAGCACCACAAGGACAGCTCGTTCCTACGAGCAGTACTTC TRBJ2-7 TRBV6-5 - -
CASSLDQGGTEAFF TGTGCCAGCAGCTTAGACCAAGGGGGCACTGAAGCTTTCTTT TRBJ1-1 TRBV7-2 - -